This TCR beta chain is from a study of blood T cell repertoires in COVID-19. Study background: The origin of the acute and convalescent COVID-19 samples was the United States, Italy and Spain. PBMCs, B-cell-depleted T cells, or T cells provided the cDNA or gDNA that made up the material.

The assay was immunoSEQ multiplex PCR, and TCRdb's table has in-frame clones only and misses some. The sample lists 150,000 to 200,000 clones, about 89% seen once, with roughly 8.8% in the top ten. The CDR3 is 17 amino acids. Germline values: CDR1 LNHDA, CDR2 SQIVND (reference sequence). With V trimmed by 5 bases and J by 3 bases, 13 bases remained unmatched. Adults between about 18 and 89 years of age took part from about 24 US areas. The origin of this receptor is a woman aged 18-29 years who had recovered from COVID-19. The V gene is TRBV19, the J gene TRBJ1-5, with 7 bases aligning to TRBD1. Specimen: PBMCs or T cells enriched from blood (not recorded which). The CDR3 loop reads CASSARTGFSFNQPQHF. The CDR3 DNA reads TGTGCCAGTAGTGCCAGGACAGGATTTTCCTTCAATCAGCCCCAGCATTTT.